This entry lists 27 T cell receptor beta chains sequenced from one sample in a study of cytomegalovirus exposure and HLA in healthy donors. Libraries were prepared by immunoSEQ multiplex PCR; TCRdb keeps only in-frame clonotypes and omits some of them. Here the sample spans 50,000 to 65,000 clones, about 95% being singletons. The material sequenced was PBMCs. The receptor set was obtained from a young woman in good health and CMV-seropositive.

V usage is TRBV11-1 and J usage is TRBJ2-3; TRBD2 might be the D (5 bases). V lost 6 bases and J lost 0, with 13 bases in between. Germline loops: CDR1 SGHAT, CDR2 FQDESV (reference sequence). The CDR3 is 15 amino acids. The CDR3 loop is CASRPTRRSTDTQYF. The CDR3 DNA follows: TGTGCCAGCAGGCCAACTAGAAGGAGCACAGATACGCAGTATTTT. Full variable domain (outside the CDR3, taken from reference TRBV11-1 and TRBJ2-3): EAEVAQSPRYKITEKSQAVAFWCDPISGHATLYWYRQILGQGPELLVQFQDESVVDDSQLPKDRFSAERLKGVDSTLKIQPAELGDSAMYLCASRPTRRSTDTQYFGPGTRLTVL.

This clone was counted a few times. The genes are TRBV18 and TRBJ2-7; maybe TRBD2 (5 bases). Germline assignment: CDR1 KGHSH and CDR2 LQKENI. The CDR3 is made up of 13 amino acids. Trimming took 3 bases from V and 1 from J, leaving 7 bases between them. The CDR3 loop reads CASSPPGSYEQYF. The CDR3 DNA reads as TGTGCCAGCTCACCCCCGGGATCCTACGAGCAGTACTTC.

The chain carries TRBV2 and TRBJ1-1; 8 bases align to TRBD1. V lost 8 bases to trimming and J lost 4 bases; unmatched junction nucleotides: 12. The CDR3 contains 15 residues. The germline V gene has CDR1 SNHLY and CDR2 FYNNEI. The CDR3 spells CASAIPGTGITEAFF. Written as DNA, the CDR3 is TGTGCCAGCGCGATTCCCGGGACAGGCATCACTGAAGCTTTCTTT.

Regarding this clone: At one end the junction does not follow the germline gene, possibly because of a read error. The chain is built from TRBV5-1 and TRBJ2-3; D not resolved. CDR1 and CDR2 from the germline V gene are SGHRS and YFSETQ. This CDR3 has 17 residues. The DNA of the CDR3 is TGCGCCAGCAGTTTGGGCCCCATAGACACATACACAGATACGCAGTATTTT. Protein product: CASSLGPIDTYTDTQYF.

The rearrangement links TRBV4-1 to TRBJ2-3; 8 bases are a match to TRBD2. The CDR3 is 16 amino acids. Trimming at V came to 0 bases and at J to 4 bases, leaving 6 bases not matched to a gene. Germline CDR1 reads MGHRA; CDR2 reads YSYEKL. The CDR3 DNA is TGCGCCAGCAGCCAAGAGTCCGGGGGGGCCTCAGATACGCAGTATTTT. Its protein is CASSQESGGASDTQYF.

The CDR3 region is CASSRKTGPGVQETQYF. The CDR3 DNA reads TGTGCCAGCAGCCGAAAGACAGGGCCTGGGGTTCAAGAGACCCAGTACTTC. V and J are TRBV7-9 and TRBJ2-5; 7 bases agree with TRBD1. The germline CDR1 and CDR2 sequences are SEHNR and FQNEAQ (reference sequence). This CDR3 spans 17 amino acids. V gave up 5 bases and J gave up 2 bases; unmatched junction bases: 14.

CDR3 sequence reads: CASSGTGNEKLFF. As DNA, the CDR3 is TGCGCCAGCAGCGGGACAGGGAACGAAAAACTGTTTTTT. The J gene is TRBJ1-4, the V gene TRBV5-1, with 9 bases aligning to TRBD1. CDR1 and CDR2 from the germline V gene are SGHRS and YFSETQ. V shed 4 bases, J shed 8 bases, and the junction held 3 bases outside the gene matches. This CDR3 region has 13 residues.

This chain connects TRBV7-9 to TRBJ2-7, with a tentative D call TRBD1 (5 bases). Trimming left V 5 bases short and J 2 bases short, with 13 bases between. The CDR3 spans 14 residues. The germline V gene encodes CDR1 SEHNR and CDR2 FQNEAQ (reference sequence). The CDR3 DNA sequence: TGTGCCAGCAGCCCCCGGATAGGGGCCTACGAGCAGTACTTC. Its protein product is CASSPRIGAYEQYF.

This clone was observed once. The chain employs TRBV18 and TRBJ1-5; D is ambiguous. The CDR3 is 15 residues long. Trimming took 3 bases from V and 7 from J, leaving 16 bases between them. CDR1 KGHSH and CDR2 LQKENI come from the germline V gene. This CDR3 reads CASSPRAGWSQPQHF. The CDR3 nucleotides are TGTGCCAGCTCACCCCGCGCAGGTTGGTCCCAGCCCCAGCATTTT.

The chain recombines TRBV5-6 with TRBJ2-7, with D possibly TRBD1 on 6 matching bases. This CDR3 has 13 residues. CDR1 and CDR2 (germline): SGHDT, YYEEEE. Deletions cut 0 bases from V and 9 bases from J, with 13 bases between. CDR3 bases: TGTGCCAGCAGCTTGGGCAGGGGTATTGTGCAGTACTTC. Translation gives CASSLGRGIVQYF.

The chain joins TRBV19 to TRBJ2-2; no clear D. Germline V lookup: CDR1 LNHDA, CDR2 SQIVND (reference sequence). V was shortened by 3 bases and J by 10 bases, with 15 bases between the two germline ends. There are 14 residues in the CDR3. In DNA, the CDR3 is TGTGCCAGTAGTATTTCCCCGGTCTCCCAGGAGCTGTTTTTT. Its protein is CASSISPVSQELFF.

V usage is TRBV7-9 and J usage is TRBJ1-5; D gene ambiguous. V lost 1 base and J 0 bases, leaving 10 bases between the germline ends. Looked up from germline, CDR1 is SEHNR and CDR2 is FQNEAQ (reference sequence). The CDR3 spans 16 residues. CDR3 nucleotide sequence: TGTGCCAGCAGCTTAGTGCGGAACTATAGCAATCAGCCCCAGCATTTT. It codes for CASSLVRNYSNQPQHF.

The chain links TRBV18 to TRBJ2-5, with a tentative D call TRBD1 (6 bases). The germline V gene has CDR1 KGHSH and CDR2 LQKENI. The V and J ends lost 3 bases and 2 bases respectively, with 13 bases between them. This CDR3 has 15 residues. CDR3 sequence reads: CASSPPGTKQETQYF. CDR3 in DNA: TGTGCCAGCTCACCTCCCGGGACAAAGCAAGAGACCCAGTACTTC. The complete variable domain, with remaining parts taken from reference TRBV18 and TRBJ2-5, reads NAGVMQNPRHLVRRRGQEARLRCSPMKGHSHVYWYRQLPEEGLKFMVYLQKENIIDESGMPKERFSAEFPKEGPSILRIQQVVRGDSAAYFCASSPPGTKQETQYFGPGTRLLVL.

The chain carries TRBV5-8 and TRBJ1-2; 7 positions agree with TRBD1. V lost 4 bases, J lost 9 bases, and 9 bases stayed unmatched. This CDR3 comprises 13 residues. Germline V CDR1 and CDR2: SGHTS, YDEGEE. The CDR3 protein is CASSPVGTESYTF. CDR3 nucleotides: TGTGCCAGCAGCCCGGTTGGGACAGAAAGCTACACCTTC.

The CDR3 reads CASSERSLYEQYF. Written as DNA, the CDR3 is TGTGCCAGCAGCGAGCGGAGTCTCTACGAGCAGTACTTC. V usage is TRBV27 and J usage is TRBJ2-7, with a possible D match to TRBD2 (5 bases). The germline V and J ends were trimmed by 6 bases and 3 bases, with 12 bases remaining between them. The CDR3 contains 13 residues. The germline V gene has CDR1 MNHEY and CDR2 SMNVEV (reference sequence).

The rearrangement joins TRBV30 to TRBJ2-1; maybe TRBD2 (5 bases). Germline loops: CDR1 GTSNPN, CDR2 SVGIG (reference sequence). V was trimmed by 8 bases and J by 1 base, leaving 12 bases between them. The CDR3 is 13 amino acids. The CDR3 is CAGEGSSYNEQFF. The CDR3, as DNA: TGTGCCGGGGAAGGGAGTTCCTACAATGAGCAGTTCTTC.

This rearrangement joins TRBV5-1 to TRBJ2-7, with 7 bases identical to TRBD1. The CDR3 length is 14 residues. Germline V CDR1 and CDR2: SGHRS, YFSETQ. V gave up 2 bases and J gave up 7 bases; unmatched junction bases: 9. The chain's CDR3 is CASSFRQGTEEQYF. The DNA of the CDR3 is TGCGCCAGCAGCTTCCGACAGGGAACCGAAGAGCAGTACTTC. The variable domain in full, completed from reference TRBV5-1 and TRBJ2-7, reads KAGVTQTPRYLIKTRGQQVTLSCSPISGHRSVSWYQQTPGQGLQFLFEYFSETQRNKGNFPGRFSGRQFSNSRSEMNVSTLELGDSALYLCASSFRQGTEEQYFGPGTRLTVT.

This sequence joins TRBV5-1 and TRBJ1-3, with TRBD1 matching over 9 bases. This CDR3 is built from 13 residues. V was clipped by 3 bases and J by 12 bases; unmatched bases: 7. Germline V gives CDR1 SGHRS, CDR2 YFSETQ. CDR3 nucleotide sequence: TGCGCCAGCAGCTCTGAGGGACAGGGATTCATATATTTT. Encoded protein: CASSSEGQGFIYF.

This chain links TRBV4-3 with TRBJ2-1, with D possibly TRBD1 on 5 matching bases. Trimming took 3 bases from V and 5 from J, leaving 20 bases between them. From germline, CDR1 is LGHNA and CDR2 YSLEER. This CDR3 has 17 amino acids. The CDR3 loop reads CASSQTFSRALNNEQFF. The CDR3 DNA reads TGCGCCAGCAGCCAGACGTTTAGCAGGGCGCTTAACAATGAGCAGTTCTTC.

The chain is built from TRBV7-9 and TRBJ2-2; 7 bases align to TRBD1. Germline loops: CDR1 SEHNR, CDR2 FQNEAQ (reference sequence). V trimming: 6 bases; J trimming: 1 base; junction bases outside the gene matches: 2. The CDR3 runs to 14 residues. CDR3 residues: CASSRTGNTGELFF. As DNA, the CDR3 is TGTGCCAGCAGTCGGACAGGGAACACCGGGGAGCTGTTTTTT.

The genes are TRBV5-1 and TRBJ2-5; 12 bases line up with TRBD1. CDR3 length: 16 residues. Losses at the gene ends were 0 bases for V and 5 bases for J; bases not matched to a gene: 5. Germline V lookup: CDR1 SGHRS, CDR2 YFSETQ. CDR3 sequence reads: CASSLGGQGASETQYF. The CDR3 nucleotides read TGCGCCAGCAGCTTGGGGGGACAGGGGGCCTCGGAGACCCAGTACTTC.

This clone occurred once. V gene TRBV11-2 combines with J gene TRBJ2-7, with TRBD1 matching over 9 bases. CDR1 is SGHAT and CDR2 is FQNNGV in the germline V gene. Trimming at V came to 5 bases and at J to 12 bases, leaving 5 bases not matched to a gene. The CDR3 sequence is 11 residues long. This CDR3 is CASSPGTGTYF. In nucleotides, the CDR3 is TGTGCCAGCAGCCCCGGGACAGGGACGTACTTC. The entire variable domain, with the rest obtained from reference TRBV11-2 and TRBJ2-7, is as follows: EAGVAQSPRYKIIEKRQSVAFWCNPISGHATLYWYQQILGQGPKLLIQFQNNGVVDDSQLPKDRFSAERLKGVDSTLKIQPAKLEDSAVYLCASSPGTGTYFGPGTRLTVT.

The J gene is TRBJ1-2, the V gene TRBV19; 10 bases agree with TRBD1. Germline assignment: CDR1 LNHDA and CDR2 SQIVND (reference sequence). V was clipped by 2 bases and J by 6 bases; unmatched bases: 12. The CDR3 sequence is 17 residues long. The CDR3 sequence: CASSIPTRQGAINGYTF. In DNA, the CDR3 is TGTGCCAGTAGTATACCGACCCGACAGGGGGCTATCAATGGCTACACCTTC. Using reference TRBV19 and TRBJ1-2 for the parts outside the CDR3, the full variable domain is DGGITQSPKYLFRKEGQNVTLSCEQNLNHDAMYWYRQDPGQGLRLIYYSQIVNDFQKGDIAEGYSVSREKKESFPLTVTSAQKNPTAFYLCASSIPTRQGAINGYTFGSGTRLTVV.

The chain has TRBV19 and TRBJ1-1; D possibly corresponds to TRBD1 (6 bases). Trimming took off 7 bases at V and 1 base at J, with 31 bases between the two ends. This CDR3 is 20 amino acids long. CDR1 LNHDA and CDR2 SQIVND come from the germline V gene (reference sequence). Written as DNA, the CDR3 is TGTGCCAGTAAGTGGGGGATCTTTGCAGGGGATCGGTTGTCGAACACTGAAGCTTTCTTT. This gives the protein CASKWGIFAGDRLSNTEAFF.

The V call is TRBV30, the J call TRBJ2-4; possible D gene TRBD2, 5 bases. The germline V gene has CDR1 GTSNPN and CDR2 SVGIG (reference sequence). CDR3 length: 16 amino acids. Trimming cost V 0 bases and J 0 bases, with 12 bases left between them. In DNA form, the CDR3 reads TGTGCCTGGAGTGTACGGAGGCCCTTAGCCAAAAACATTCAGTACTTC. This codes for CAWSVRRPLAKNIQYF.

The J gene is TRBJ2-7, the V gene TRBV5-1; D call uncertain. The germline gives CDR1 SGHRS, CDR2 YFSETQ. Trimming took 0 bases from V and 2 from J, leaving 6 bases between them. The CDR3 has 13 residues. The CDR3 here is CASSLDSAYEQYF. In nucleotides, the CDR3 is TGCGCCAGCAGCTTGGATTCCGCCTACGAGCAGTACTTC.

The chain recombines TRBV25-1 with TRBJ1-2; D is unclear. Trimming removed 6 bases from V and 0 bases from J, with 17 bases in between. Germline-derived CDR1 and CDR2 are MGHDK and SYGVNS. This CDR3 region has 16 residues. CDR3 sequence reads: CASSSTEGLANYGYTF. CDR3 coding DNA: TGTGCCAGCAGCTCGACGGAGGGTCTAGCTAACTATGGCTACACCTTC.